These 6 T cell receptor beta chains were all obtained from the same sample, sequenced in a study of early T cells in non-severe SARS-CoV-2 infection. TCRdb fed the 5' RACE reads into MiXCR, producing one record per CDR3 protein. Of tens of thousands of distinct CDR3 sequences in the sample, around 3.9% were seen once. Material for sequencing was whole blood. The source of these receptors is an adult who was a healthcare worker with PCR-confirmed SARS-CoV-2 infection or an uninfected control (not recorded which).

The sample holds a few counts of this clonotype. J is TRBJ2-5 and V is TRBV5-4, with D possibly matching TRBD1 (6 bases). The CDR3 extends over 14 amino acids. Germline V gene lookup returns CDR1 SGHNT and CDR2 YYREEE (reference sequence). V lost 0 bases, J lost 5 bases, and 11 bases lay in between. The CDR3, as DNA: TGTGCCAGCAGCTTGGGGGGGACACGGGAGACCCAGTACTTC. Translation: CASSLGGTRETQYF. Variable domain in full (rest from reference TRBV5-4 and TRBJ2-5): ETGVTQSPTHLIKTRGQQVTLRCSSQSGHNTVSWYQQALGQGPQFIFQYYREEENGRGNFPPRFSGLQFPNYSSELNVNALELDDSALYLCASSLGGTRETQYFGPGTRLLVL.

The rearrangement links TRBV19 to TRBJ1-1; D gene uncertain. Germline CDR1 and CDR2: LNHDA and SQIVND (reference sequence). The V end lost 3 bases, the J end lost 8 bases, and 16 bases lay between the germline ends. This CDR3 comprises 14 residues. CDR3 region: CASSILSFGEEAFF. The CDR3 region has the DNA TGTGCCAGTAGTATTTTATCCTTTGGAGAAGAAGCTTTCTTT.

Ten or more counts support this clonotype. The chain combines TRBV7-9 with TRBJ2-2, with D unresolved. CDR1 is SEHNR and CDR2 is FQNEAQ in the germline V gene (reference sequence). This CDR3 is built from 16 residues. Deletions cut 3 bases from V and 1 base from J, with 12 bases between. The CDR3 loop is CASSFSSPMNTGELFF. The CDR3 DNA follows: TGTGCCAGCAGCTTTAGTAGCCCGATGAACACCGGGGAGCTGTTTTTT.

On this clonotype: One junction end does not reproduce the germline sequence, and a read error may be involved. This chain connects TRBV2 to TRBJ2-3; the D gene is possibly TRBD2 (9 bases). The CDR3 has 14 residues. The germline gives CDR1 SNHLY, CDR2 FYNNEI. CDR3 protein: CASYRGTSTDTQYF. CDR3 coding DNA: TGTGCCAGCTACAGGGGGACTAGCACAGATACGCAGTATTTC. The variable domain in full, with the rest retrieved from reference TRBV2 and TRBJ2-3, is EPEVTQTPSHQVTQMGQEVILRCVPISNHLYFYWYRQILGQKVEFLVSFYNNEISEKSEIFDDQFSVERPDGSNFTLKIRSTKLEDSAMYFCASYRGTSTDTQYFGPGTRLTVL.

This clonotype was counted at least ten times. The CDR3 DNA follows: TGTGCCAGCAGTTCCCTCGCCGGGACAGGGGTCACCGGGGAGCTGTTTTTT. Translating gives CASSSLAGTGVTGELFF. The chain is built from TRBV28 and TRBJ2-2; 10 bases match TRBD1. Germline V lookup: CDR1 MDHEN, CDR2 SYDVKM. Trimming removed 4 bases from V and 4 bases from J; junction bases left unmatched: 9. This CDR3 region has 17 residues.

For this clonotype: A much larger clone lies one base from this, so it may be a read error. The CDR3 reads CSVATGIGQYF. CDR3 in DNA: TGCAGCGTCGCGACAGGGATCGGGCAGTACTTC. This chain connects TRBV29-1 to TRBJ2-7, with 7 positions matching TRBD1. This CDR3 is 11 amino acids long. In germline, CDR1 is SQVTM, CDR2 ANQGSEA. Trimming cost V 6 bases and J 9 bases; bases outside gene matches: 8.